The sample holds a few counts of the clone carrying this TCR beta chain. This specimen belongs to a study of response to subunit inactivated influenza vaccine. MiXCR, applied by TCRdb to the RT-PCR reads, yields one record per CDR3 protein. The table has about 540,000 distinct CDR3 sequences, roughly 25% seen once. The CDR3 is 12 amino acids. CDR1 is DFQATT and CDR2 is SNEGSKA in the germline V gene (reference sequence). Trimming took off 4 bases at V and 8 bases at J, with 14 bases between the two ends. This sample was shared with a second study, whose subject was T cells expressing NK-cell markers. That work contributes: UMI-tagged 5'RACE template switching yielded the TCR beta cDNA.

Source: CD4+ T cells sorted from PBMCs, taken about 11 days after vaccination. The chain recombines TRBV20-1 with TRBJ1-2; D not resolved. The sequence was obtained from a man aged 50-59 years who received an inactivated influenza vaccine. DNA of the CDR3: TGCAGTGCTAATCGGGAAGTGGGAGGCTACACCTTC. This codes for CSANREVGGYTF.